The T cell receptor beta chain under discussion was sequenced for a study of cytomegalovirus exposure and HLA in healthy donors. Study outcomes and limitations: There were a few CMV-associated chains whose specificity for CMV antigens was confirmed in vitro.

V was pared by 2 bases and J by 7 bases, with 15 bases between. The CDR3 is 15 residues long. The V gene's germline CDR1 is LNHDA and CDR2 SQIVND (reference sequence). Comment on this clone: Its antigen is undetermined. Other DNA sequences in the same sample also yield this CDR3.

It was with 60 Vbeta and 13 Jbeta primers that the PCR ran. Clones were read by immunoSEQ multiplex PCR, and TCRdb kept only the in-frame ones, dropping some. The sample lists 140,000 or so clones, about 80% occurring once. Sequencing was carried out using PBMCs. The genes are TRBV19 and TRBJ1-5; perhaps TRBD1 as D (5 bases). The TCR sequence derives from a woman aged 60-75 years in good health and CMV-seropositive. CDR3 nucleotide sequence: TGTGCCAGTAGTATAAGGGGCCTGGGTAACCAGCCCCAGCATTTT. It encodes CASSIRGLGNQPQHF.